The 18 T cell receptor beta chains below come from one sample, sequenced in a study of cytomegalovirus exposure and HLA in healthy donors. Sequencing used immunoSEQ multiplex PCR; TCRdb keeps in-frame clones, though not all of them. The sample records about 250,000 clones, about 88% being singletons. Sequencing input: PBMCs. These receptors came from a man younger than 35 in good health and CMV-seropositive.

This rearrangement joins TRBV5-6 to TRBJ2-7, with D possibly being TRBD1 or TRBD2 (5 bases each). Trimming removed 3 bases at V and 7 bases at J, with 14 bases between. The CDR3 has 13 residues. In germline, CDR1 is SGHDT, CDR2 YYEEEE. Here the CDR3 reads CASSSPGANEQYF. The DNA for the CDR3 is TGTGCCAGCAGCTCCCCCGGGGCCAATGAGCAGTACTTC.

The CDR3 nucleotides are TGTGCCAGCAGTTCCTCCCCGGGACAGATTGAAGCTTTCTTT. It specifies CASSSSPGQIEAFF. This chain joins TRBV28 and TRBJ1-1, with TRBD1 matching over 7 bases. In germline, CDR1 is MDHEN, CDR2 SYDVKM. The CDR3 totals 14 residues. After removal of 4 bases from V and 7 bases from J, the junction contained 9 bases not matched to a gene.

The J gene is TRBJ1-5, the V gene TRBV18; no reliable D call. From germline, CDR1 is KGHSH and CDR2 LQKENI. This CDR3 spans 13 amino acids. Deletions cut 6 bases from V and 3 bases from J, with 9 bases between. CDR3 region: CASSGQINQPQHF. The DNA for the CDR3 is TGTGCCAGCTCGGGTCAGATCAATCAGCCCCAGCATTTT.

The CDR3 sequence is CSVVVPTGDTQYF. The CDR3 DNA is TGCAGCGTTGTCGTCCCCACGGGAGATACGCAGTATTTT. The rearrangement uses TRBV29-1 and TRBJ2-3, with D unclear. The V and J ends lost 4 bases and 5 bases respectively, with 13 bases between them. This CDR3 is built from 13 residues. The V gene's germline CDR1 is SQVTM and CDR2 ANQGSEA.

This chain joins TRBV18 and TRBJ2-7; 7 bases fit TRBD2. V shed 6 bases, J shed 2 bases, and the junction held 4 bases outside the gene matches. From germline, CDR1 is KGHSH and CDR2 LQKENI. The CDR3 totals 13 residues. The CDR3 DNA reads TGTGCCAGCTCGATGGCGGGGGCCTACGAGCAGTACTTC. This encodes CASSMAGAYEQYF.

The chain carries TRBV27 and TRBJ1-1; 8 nucleotides line up with TRBD1. The CDR3 has 15 residues. The V and J ends lost 6 bases and 3 bases, in that order; junction bases with no gene match: 9. Germline V gives CDR1 MNHEY, CDR2 SMNVEV (reference sequence). For the CDR3, the DNA is TGTGCCAGCAGGGACAGGGCAGCGGGCTACACTGAAGCTTTCTTT. This sequence encodes CASRDRAAGYTEAFF.

The chain carries TRBV10-3 and TRBJ2-7; D might be TRBD2 (6 bases). Trimming removed 10 bases at V and 5 bases at J, with 12 bases between. Germline CDR1 ENHRY, CDR2 SYGVKD. The CDR3 is 11 amino acids. Here the CDR3 DNA reads TGTGCCACCGGGAGCTTCCACGAGCAGTACTTC. This gives the protein CATGSFHEQYF.

This chain uses TRBV9 with TRBJ2-1; D perhaps matches TRBD1 (5 bases). Germline loops: CDR1 SGDLS, CDR2 YYNGEE. Trimming left V 0 bases short and J 10 bases short, with 8 bases between. The CDR3 is 12 residues long. The CDR3 coding sequence is TGTGCCAGCAGCGTAGTTAGGGGCGAGCAGTTCTTC. Translating gives CASSVVRGEQFF.

The DNA of the CDR3 is TGCGCCAGCAGACCATCAGGGAGTAGCACTGAAGCTTTCTTT. It translates to CASRPSGSSTEAFF. The chain combines TRBV5-1 with TRBJ1-1; weak D call: TRBD1 (5 bases). V was shortened by 5 bases and J by 4 bases, with 15 bases between the two germline ends. Germline V CDR1 and CDR2: SGHRS, YFSETQ. CDR3 length: 14 residues.

V gene TRBV27 combines with J gene TRBJ2-1; D tentatively reads TRBD1 or TRBD2 (5 bases each). CDR1 and CDR2 (germline): MNHEY, SMNVEV (reference sequence). There are 11 residues in the CDR3. V lost 7 bases and J lost 7, with 8 bases in between. CDR3: CASTRENEQFF. The CDR3, as DNA: TGTGCCAGCACCAGGGAGAATGAGCAGTTCTTC.

V and J are TRBV6-1 and TRBJ1-1, with TRBD1 as a possible D gene (5 bases). The CDR3 is 14 residues long. V lost 2 bases and J 4 bases, leaving 11 bases between the germline ends. Germline CDR1 reads MNHNS; CDR2 reads SASEGT. The CDR3 region is CASSELWRGTEAFF. The CDR3 DNA reads as TGTGCCAGCAGTGAACTCTGGAGGGGCACTGAAGCTTTCTTT.

This clone showed up just a few times. This chain joins TRBV5-6 and TRBJ1-5, with 9 positions matching TRBD1. Germline-derived CDR1 and CDR2 are SGHDT and YYEEEE. The V gene end was trimmed by 4 bases and the J gene end by 5 bases; junction bases not matched to a gene: 1. This CDR3 comprises 13 residues. CDR3 region: CASSRTGDQPQHF. The CDR3, as DNA: TGTGCCAGCAGCAGGACAGGGGATCAGCCCCAGCATTTT.

This sequence joins TRBV30 and TRBJ2-1; D gene unclear. V lost 2 bases and J 0 bases, leaving 8 bases between the germline ends. The CDR3 runs to 14 residues. The V gene's germline CDR1 is GTSNPN and CDR2 SVGIG (reference sequence). CDR3 DNA sequence: TGTGCCTGGAGTCAAGCGAGCTCCTACAATGAGCAGTTCTTC. Its protein product is CAWSQASSYNEQFF.

CDR3 coding DNA: TGTGCCAGCAAAGGACAGGGTAAAGAGACCCAGTACTTC. Its protein product is CASKGQGKETQYF. The chain is built from TRBV2 and TRBJ2-5; 8 nucleotides agree with TRBD1. V lost 7 bases and J lost 3; bases outside the gene matches: 4. The CDR3 loop spans 13 amino acids. The V gene's germline CDR1 is SNHLY and CDR2 FYNNEI.

This clone was seen only once. The V call is TRBV27, the J call TRBJ1-1; TRBD1 agrees at 7 bases. Losses at the gene ends were 7 bases for V and 1 base for J; bases not matched to a gene: 6. CDR1 is MNHEY, CDR2 SMNVEV, per germline (reference sequence). This CDR3 region has 14 residues. This CDR3 reads CASKGGEPNTEAFF. The CDR3 coding sequence is TGTGCCAGCAAAGGGGGCGAACCGAACACTGAAGCTTTCTTT.

The chain combines TRBV5-6 with TRBJ2-2, with 8 nucleotides matching TRBD1. V dropped 2 bases and J dropped 1; count of bases not matched to a gene: 4. Germline V CDR1 and CDR2: SGHDT, YYEEEE. The CDR3 is made up of 16 amino acids. The CDR3 spells CASSFYGTGNTGELFF. DNA of the CDR3: TGTGCCAGCAGCTTCTACGGGACAGGGAACACCGGGGAGCTGTTTTTT.

The chain employs TRBV9 and TRBJ2-3; 7 bases fit TRBD1. CDR1 is SGDLS, CDR2 YYNGEE, per germline. CDR3 length: 14 amino acids. The V segment lost 8 bases and the J segment 1 base; nucleotides outside the gene matches: 7. The CDR3 DNA is TGTGCCAGTACCGGGACAGCAGGCACAGATACGCAGTATTTT. This sequence encodes CASTGTAGTDTQYF.

The J gene is TRBJ2-3, the V gene TRBV5-4, with 9 bases lining up with TRBD1. CDR1 SGHNT and CDR2 YYREEE come from the germline V gene (reference sequence). The V segment lost 2 bases and the J segment 4 bases; nucleotides outside the gene matches: 5. This CDR3 has 15 residues. Here the CDR3 DNA reads TGTGCCAGCAGCTTACAGGGGGCCTCCGCAGATACGCAGTATTTT. This codes for CASSLQGASADTQYF. Variable domain in full (rest from reference TRBV5-4 and TRBJ2-3): ETGVTQSPTHLIKTRGQQVTLRCSSQSGHNTVSWYQQALGQGPQFIFQYYREEENGRGNFPPRFSGLQFPNYSSELNVNALELDDSALYLCASSLQGASADTQYFGPGTRLTVL.